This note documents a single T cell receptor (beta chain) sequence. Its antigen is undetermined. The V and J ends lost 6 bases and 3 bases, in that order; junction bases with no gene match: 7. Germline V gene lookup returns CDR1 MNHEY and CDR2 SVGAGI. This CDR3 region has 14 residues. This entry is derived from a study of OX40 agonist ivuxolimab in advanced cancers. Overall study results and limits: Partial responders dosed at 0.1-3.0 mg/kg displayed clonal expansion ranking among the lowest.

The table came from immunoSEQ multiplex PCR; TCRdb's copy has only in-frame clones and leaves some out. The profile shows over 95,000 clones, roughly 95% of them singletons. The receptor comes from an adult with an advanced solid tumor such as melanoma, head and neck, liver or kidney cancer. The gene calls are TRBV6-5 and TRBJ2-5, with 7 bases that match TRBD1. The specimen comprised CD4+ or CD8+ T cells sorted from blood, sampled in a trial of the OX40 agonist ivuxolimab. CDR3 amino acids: CASSHVTGEETQYF. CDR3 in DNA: TGTGCCAGCAGCCACGTAACAGGGGAAGAGACCCAGTACTTC.